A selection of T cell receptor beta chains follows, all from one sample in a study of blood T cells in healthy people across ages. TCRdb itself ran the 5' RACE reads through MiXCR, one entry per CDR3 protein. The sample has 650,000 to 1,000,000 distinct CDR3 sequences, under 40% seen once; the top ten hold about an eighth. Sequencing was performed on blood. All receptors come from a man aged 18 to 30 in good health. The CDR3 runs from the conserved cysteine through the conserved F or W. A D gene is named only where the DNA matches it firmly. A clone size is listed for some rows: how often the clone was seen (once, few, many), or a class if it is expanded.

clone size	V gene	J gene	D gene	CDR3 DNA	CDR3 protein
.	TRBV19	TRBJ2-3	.	TGTGCCAGTAGTATCTCGGGAAGGAGCACAGATACGCAGTATTTT	CASSISGRSTDTQYF
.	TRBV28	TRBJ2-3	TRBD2	TGTGCCAGCAGTTCGGCGGGGGGGCCGGATACGCAGTATTTT	CASSSAGGPDTQYF
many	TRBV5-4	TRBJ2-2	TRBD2	TGTGCCAGCAGCGAACTAGCGGGGGGGCCGACGAACACCGGGGAGCTGTTTTTT	CASSELAGGPTNTGELFF
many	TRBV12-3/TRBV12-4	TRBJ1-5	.	TGTGCCAGCAGTTTAAGGCAGAGCAATCAGCCCCAGCATTTT	CASSLRQSNQPQHF
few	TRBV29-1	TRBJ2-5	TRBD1	TGCAGCACGGACAGGGGAACGGAGACCCAGTACTTC	CSTDRGTETQYF
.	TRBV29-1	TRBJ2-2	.	TGCAGCGCCGTCCCGGGCACCGGGGAGCTGTTTTTT	CSAVPGTGELFF
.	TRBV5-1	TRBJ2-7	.	TGCGCCAGCAGCTTGTCCGGGACGGGGACCTACAATGAGCAGTACTTC	CASSLSGTGTYNEQYF
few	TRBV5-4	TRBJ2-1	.	TGTGCCAGCAGCCCTGGGGGTCAGAATGAGCAGTTCTTC	CASSPGGQNEQFF
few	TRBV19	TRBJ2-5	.	TGTGCCAGTAGTCTAATGACTGCGCAAGAGACCCAGTACTTC	CASSLMTAQETQYF
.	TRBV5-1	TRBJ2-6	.	TGCGCCAGCAGCTTGCCAGAAACTGGGGCCAACGTCCTGACTTTC	CASSLPETGANVLTF
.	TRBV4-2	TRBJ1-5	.	TGTGCCAGCAGCCAAGATGGGCGAGGCAGCAATCAGCCCCAGCATTTT	CASSQDGRGSNQPQHF
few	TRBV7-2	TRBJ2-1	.	TGTGCCAGCAGCCAGAATGGGGATGAGCAGTTCTTC	CASSQNGDEQFF
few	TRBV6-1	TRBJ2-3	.	TGTGCCAGCTCTCCTACTGCGGCGGGGAGACGTTGGTCAGATACGCAGTATTTT	CASSPTAAGRRWSDTQYF